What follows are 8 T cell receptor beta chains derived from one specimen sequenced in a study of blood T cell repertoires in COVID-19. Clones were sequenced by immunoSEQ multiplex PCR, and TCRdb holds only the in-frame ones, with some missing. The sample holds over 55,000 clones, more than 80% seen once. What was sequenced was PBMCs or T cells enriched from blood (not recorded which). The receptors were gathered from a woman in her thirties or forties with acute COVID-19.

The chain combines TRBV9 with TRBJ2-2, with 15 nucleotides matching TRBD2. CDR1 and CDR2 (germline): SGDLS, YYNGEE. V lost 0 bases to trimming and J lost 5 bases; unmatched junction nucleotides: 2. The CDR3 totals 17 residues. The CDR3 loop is CASSVAGLAGGTGELFF. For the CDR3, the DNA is TGTGCCAGCAGCGTAGCCGGACTAGCGGGGGGGACCGGGGAGCTGTTTTTT.

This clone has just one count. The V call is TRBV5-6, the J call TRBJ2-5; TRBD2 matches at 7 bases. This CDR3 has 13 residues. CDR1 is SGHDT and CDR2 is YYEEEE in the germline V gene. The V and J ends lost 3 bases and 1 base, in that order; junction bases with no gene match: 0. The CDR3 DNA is TGTGCCAGCAGCTGGGGGGGCCAAGAGACCCAGTACTTC. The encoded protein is CASSWGGQETQYF.

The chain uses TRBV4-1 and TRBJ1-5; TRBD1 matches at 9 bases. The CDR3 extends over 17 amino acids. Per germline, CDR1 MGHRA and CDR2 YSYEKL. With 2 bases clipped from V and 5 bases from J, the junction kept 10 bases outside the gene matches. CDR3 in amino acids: CASSQYSSGQGDQPQHF. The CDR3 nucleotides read TGCGCCAGCAGCCAATACTCTTCGGGACAGGGCGATCAGCCCCAGCATTTT.

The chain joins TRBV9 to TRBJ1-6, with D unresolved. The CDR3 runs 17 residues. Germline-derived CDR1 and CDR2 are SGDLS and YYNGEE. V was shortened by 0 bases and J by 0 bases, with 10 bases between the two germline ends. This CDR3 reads CASSVGTESSYNSPLHF. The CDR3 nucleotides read TGTGCCAGCAGCGTAGGGACTGAGAGCTCCTATAATTCACCCCTCCACTTT.

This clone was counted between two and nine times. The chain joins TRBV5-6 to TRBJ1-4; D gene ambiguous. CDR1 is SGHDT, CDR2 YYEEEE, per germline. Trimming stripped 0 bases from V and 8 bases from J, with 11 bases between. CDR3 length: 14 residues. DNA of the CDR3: TGTGCCAGCAGCTTGGATCCGGGGTCGGAAAAACTGTTTTTT. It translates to CASSLDPGSEKLFF.

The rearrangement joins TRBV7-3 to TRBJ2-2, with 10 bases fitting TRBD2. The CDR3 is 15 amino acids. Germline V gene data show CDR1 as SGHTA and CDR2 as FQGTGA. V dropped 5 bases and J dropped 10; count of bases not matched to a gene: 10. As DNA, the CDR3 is TGTGCCAGCAGCCCCAGCGGGAGGGGAGATGAGGAGCTGTTTTTT. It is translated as CASSPSGRGDEELFF.

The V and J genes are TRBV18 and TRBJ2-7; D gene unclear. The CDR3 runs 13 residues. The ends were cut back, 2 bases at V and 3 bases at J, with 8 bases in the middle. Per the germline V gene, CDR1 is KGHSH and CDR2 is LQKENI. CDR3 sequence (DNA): TGTGCCAGCTCACCATCAGGAAGCTACGAGCAGTACGTC. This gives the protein CASSPSGSYEQYV.

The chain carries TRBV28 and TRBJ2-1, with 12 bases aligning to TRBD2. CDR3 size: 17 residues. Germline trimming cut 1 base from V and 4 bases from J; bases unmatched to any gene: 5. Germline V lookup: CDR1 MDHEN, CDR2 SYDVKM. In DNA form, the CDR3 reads TGTGCCAGCAGTTTATACCTAGCGGGAGGGAGATACAATGAGCAGTTCTTC. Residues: CASSLYLAGGRYNEQFF. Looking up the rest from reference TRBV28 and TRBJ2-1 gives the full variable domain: DVKVTQSSRYLVKRTGEKVFLECVQDMDHENMFWYRQDPGLGLRLIYFSYDVKMKEKGDIPEGYSVSREKKERFSLILESASTNQTSMYLCASSLYLAGGRYNEQFFGPGTRLTVL.